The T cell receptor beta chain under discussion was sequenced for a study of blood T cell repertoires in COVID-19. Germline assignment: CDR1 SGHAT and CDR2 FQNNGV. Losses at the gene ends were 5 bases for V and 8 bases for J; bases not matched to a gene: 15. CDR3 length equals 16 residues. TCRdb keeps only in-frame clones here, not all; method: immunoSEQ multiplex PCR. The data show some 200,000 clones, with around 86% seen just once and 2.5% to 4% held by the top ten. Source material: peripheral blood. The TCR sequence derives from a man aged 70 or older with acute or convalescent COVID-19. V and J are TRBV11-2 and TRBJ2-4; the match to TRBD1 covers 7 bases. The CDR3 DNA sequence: TGTGCCAGCAGCCCCACTCCGGGACAGACAGGTGACATTCAGTACTTC. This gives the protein CASSPTPGQTGDIQYF.